This TCR beta chain was profiled in a study of cytomegalovirus exposure and HLA in healthy donors. Broader study findings: 150 to 200 TCR beta chains were listed as cytomegalovirus-associated. A missense DCLRE1C variant was associated with V- and J-gene trimming of TCR beta chains in a later analysis, and an independent cohort replicated the association. Serostatus for CMV was the only available immune exposure information.

With respect to this clone: Antigen specificity is unknown.

The PCR had 60 Vbeta and 13 Jbeta primers. Profiling relied on immunoSEQ multiplex PCR, and the TCRdb table lists in-frame clones only, not all of them. The sample records roughly 250,000 clones, just over 70% being singletons. CDR1 is SGDLS and CDR2 is YYNGEE in the germline V gene. The CDR3 runs 13 residues. Trimming removed 3 bases at V and 9 bases at J, with 13 bases between. V gene TRBV9 combines with J gene TRBJ2-1; tentatively, D is TRBD1 (5 bases). Sequencing input: PBMCs. The TCR sequence derives from a female donor in good health and CMV-seronegative. In DNA, the CDR3 is TGTGCCAGCAGCGCGGCCCCTAGGGGTGAGCAGTTCTTC. This encodes CASSAAPRGEQFF.